The rows below give T cell receptor beta chains drawn from one sample of a study of blood T cell repertoires in COVID-19. Data came from immunoSEQ multiplex PCR; TCRdb stores just in-frame clones and leaves some out. The table shows about 170,000 clones, with around nine tenths occurring only once. The sequencing sample was made of peripheral blood. Receptors originate from a man aged 55 to 70 with COVID-19, enrolled during active disease. The CDR3 runs from the conserved cysteine through the conserved F or W. A D gene is named only where the DNA matches it firmly. Clone size is shown for a subset of rows, as once, few, many or a class of expanded clone.

- | TRBJ2-7 | TRBV6-4 | - | CASSAPRDWLNEQYF | TGTGCCAGCAGCGCACCGCGGGACTGGCTCAATGAGCAGTACTTC
- | TRBJ1-4 | TRBV29-1 | TRBD1 | CSARTRGTGVTNEKLFF | TGCAGCGCAAGGACCCGGGGGACAGGGGTCACTAATGAAAAACTGTTTTTT
once | TRBJ2-7 | TRBV7-9 | TRBD1 | CASSPQTGEIEQYF | TGTGCCAGCAGCCCGCAGACAGGGGAAATCGAGCAGTACTTC
- | TRBJ2-4 | TRBV4-1 | TRBD1 | CASSQLTGGENIQYF | TGCGCCAGCAGCCAACTGACAGGGGGCGAGAACATTCAGTACTTC
- | TRBJ2-7 | TRBV27 | TRBD1 | CASSAGQGSYEQYF | TGTGCCAGCAGCGCGGGACAGGGATCCTACGAGCAGTACTTC
- | TRBJ2-7 | TRBV4-3 | TRBD1 | CASSQEATRDRVDYEQYF | TGCGCCAGCAGCCAAGAGGCGACCCGGGACAGGGTAGACTACGAGCAGTACTTC
- | TRBJ2-2 | TRBV14 | TRBD1 | CASSHLRQGAGELFF | TGTGCCAGCAGCCACCTACGACAGGGCGCCGGGGAGCTGTTTTTT
- | TRBJ1-2 | TRBV3-1/TRBV3-2 | - | CASSQGSVRYTF | TGTGCCAGCAGCCAAGGGTCGGTTCGCTACACCTTC
few | TRBJ2-1 | TRBV18 | TRBD2 | CASLIGTSGLGEQFF | TGTGCCAGTCTCATCGGGACTAGTGGTCTTGGCGAGCAGTTCTTC
- | TRBJ2-5 | TRBV24-1 | - | CATSDTATAKETQYF | TGTGCCACCAGTGACACCGCGACAGCGAAAGAGACCCAGTACTTC
few | TRBJ2-7 | TRBV7-2 | - | CASQDRDKNSYEQYF | TGTGCCAGCCAAGACCGGGACAAGAACTCCTACGAGCAGTACTTC
once | TRBJ2-7 | TRBV28 | TRBD1 | CASSSTGVIYEQYF | TGTGCCAGCAGTTCGACAGGGGTTATCTACGAGCAGTACTTC
- | TRBJ1-4 | TRBV11-2 | - | CASSLVTGRDEKLFF | TGTGCCAGCAGCTTAGTTACGGGGAGAGATGAAAAACTGTTTTTT
- | TRBJ2-7 | TRBV6-6 | - | CASSLSTGYEQYF | TGTGCCAGCAGTCTTTCTACGGGCTACGAGCAGTACTTC
- | TRBJ1-2 | TRBV18 | TRBD1 | CASSPEQGPGSYGYTF | TGTGCCAGCTCACCGGAACAGGGGCCGGGATCCTATGGCTACACCTTC
- | TRBJ1-4 | TRBV5-4 | - | CASSFEQPATNEKLFF | TGTGCCAGCAGCTTCGAACAGCCTGCAACTAATGAAAAACTGTTTTTT
- | TRBJ1-4 | TRBV7-9 | TRBD1 | CASSLAGGNEKLFF | TGTGCCAGCAGCTTAGCAGGGGGCAATGAAAAACTGTTTTTT
- | TRBJ2-1 | TRBV5-4 | - | CASSLAGQGQFF | TGTGCCAGCAGCTTGGCCGGACAAGGGCAGTTCTTC
- | TRBJ1-2 | TRBV3-1/TRBV3-2 | TRBD1 | CASSQETGWPGYTF | TGTGCCAGCAGCCAAGAGACAGGGTGGCCTGGCTACACCTTC
- | TRBJ1-2 | TRBV6-2/TRBV6-3 | TRBD1 | CASSGQGATYGYTF | TGTGCCAGCAGCGGACAGGGGGCAACCTATGGCTACACCTTC
- | TRBJ2-2 | TRBV7-2 | - | CASRLTDTGELFF | TGTGCCAGCAGGCTAACAGACACCGGGGAGCTGTTTTTT
- | TRBJ1-5 | TRBV7-2 | TRBD1 | CASSTRDRGSNQPQHF | TGTGCCAGCAGCACCCGGGACAGGGGGAGCAATCAGCCCCAGCATTTT
once | TRBJ1-4 | TRBV4-3 | - | CASSQDSGNNEKLFF | TGCGCCAGCAGCCAAGATTCAGGGAATAATGAAAAACTGTTTTTT
- | TRBJ2-5 | TRBV5-1 | TRBD2 | CASSQTSGRTETQYF | TGCGCCAGCAGCCAGACTAGCGGGAGGACGGAGACCCAGTACTTC
- | TRBJ2-7 | TRBV14 | - | CASSQIGGRVTFYF | TGTGCCAGCAGCCAAATTGGGGGCAGGGTGACTTTCTACTTC
- | TRBJ1-3 | TRBV16 | - | CASSLSAGNTIYF | TGTGCCAGCAGCCTCTCTGCGGGAAACACCATATATTTT
- | TRBJ2-5 | TRBV11-1 | TRBD2 | CASSLGLASETQYF | TGTGCCAGCAGCTTAGGACTAGCGAGCGAGACCCAGTACTTC
- | TRBJ2-1 | TRBV14 | TRBD1 | CASSPLGTGFYNEQFF | TGTGCCAGCAGCCCTCTCGGGACAGGCTTCTACAATGAGCAGTTCTTC
- | TRBJ2-2 | TRBV7-2 | - | CARRDQNVAGELFF | TGTGCCAGGAGGGATCAGAATGTGGCCGGGGAGCTGTTTTTT
- | TRBJ2-7 | TRBV6-2/TRBV6-3 | - | CASSYTGPWYEQYF | TGTGCCAGCAGTTACACAGGACCTTGGTACGAGCAGTACTTC
few | TRBJ1-1 | TRBV2 | TRBD1 | CASSSRGFTEAFF | TGTGCCAGCAGCAGCAGGGGGTTCACTGAAGCTTTCTTT
- | TRBJ2-7 | TRBV11-1 | TRBD1 | CASSSNPGGSSYEQYF | TGTGCCAGCAGCTCAAATCCAGGGGGCAGCTCCTACGAGCAGTACTTC
- | TRBJ2-7 | TRBV3-1/TRBV3-2 | TRBD1 | CASRHRDRPWEQYF | TGTGCCAGCAGACACCGGGACAGGCCTTGGGAGCAGTACTTC
- | TRBJ2-7 | TRBV6-5 | TRBD1 | CATWRTGSSYEQYF | TGTGCCACCTGGAGGACAGGTTCCTCCTACGAGCAGTACTTC
- | TRBJ2-3 | TRBV7-2 | - | CASSPVSRTDTQYF | TGTGCCAGCAGCCCTGTCTCCCGGACAGATACGCAGTATTTT
- | TRBJ1-1 | TRBV18 | - | CASSPQRENTEAFF | TGTGCCAGCTCACCACAGAGGGAGAACACTGAAGCTTTCTTT
- | TRBJ1-6 | TRBV2 | - | CASSDRGERNSPLHF | TGTGCCAGCAGTGACCGGGGAGAAAGGAATTCACCCCTCCACTTT
- | TRBJ2-1 | TRBV6-5 | - | CASSTGAGSYNEQFF | TGTGCCAGCAGCACTGGGGCGGGGTCCTACAATGAGCAGTTCTTC
- | TRBJ2-2 | TRBV9 | - | CASSVEPTVPTGELFF | TGTGCCAGCAGCGTAGAGCCGACAGTTCCTACCGGGGAGCTGTTTTTT
- | TRBJ2-1 | TRBV9 | TRBD1 | CASSADRDRELGEQFF | TGTGCCAGCAGCGCTGACCGGGACAGGGAGTTGGGTGAGCAGTTCTTC
- | TRBJ1-1 | TRBV6-1 | - | CASSELRNTEAFF | TGTGCCAGCAGTGAACTTAGGAACACTGAAGCTTTCTTT
- | TRBJ1-6 | TRBV6-6 | - | CASSSTGNSPLHF | TGTGCCAGCAGTTCCACAGGGAATTCACCCCTCCACTTT
- | TRBJ2-7 | TRBV19 | TRBD2 | CASSNLAGDKYEQYF | TGTGCCAGTAGTAACCTAGCGGGAGACAAGTACGAGCAGTACTTC
- | TRBJ2-1 | TRBV5-5 | - | CASSFTIYNEQFF | TGTGCCAGCAGCTTTACTATCTACAATGAGCAGTTCTTC
- | TRBJ2-7 | TRBV7-8 | TRBD1 | CASSRQGVGSYEQYF | TGTGCCAGCAGCCGACAGGGGGTGGGATCCTACGAGCAGTACTTC
- | TRBJ1-5 | TRBV2 | TRBD1 | CASSEKGGGNQPQHF | TGTGCCAGCAGTGAAAAAGGGGGCGGGAATCAGCCCCAGCATTTT
- | TRBJ1-5 | TRBV6-5 | TRBD1 | CASRVTGGNNQPQHF | TGTGCCAGCAGGGTGACAGGGGGGAACAATCAGCCCCAGCATTTT
- | TRBJ1-1 | TRBV11-3 | - | CASSLGTVRNTEAFF | TGTGCCAGCAGCTTAGGCACGGTAAGGAACACTGAAGCTTTCTTT
- | TRBJ2-2 | TRBV2 | TRBD2 | CASSSGSRVTGELFF | TGTGCCAGCAGCAGCGGGAGTCGGGTCACCGGGGAGCTGTTTTTT
- | TRBJ2-2 | TRBV2 | - | CASSGQGSTGELFF | TGTGCCAGCAGTGGGCAGGGGTCGACCGGGGAGCTGTTTTTT
- | TRBJ1-2 | TRBV5-6 | TRBD1 | CASSYTRTGVGYTF | TGTGCCAGCAGCTACACTAGGACAGGGGTGGGCTACACCTTC
- | TRBJ1-5 | TRBV28 | - | CASSLWQGHQPQHF | TGTGCCAGCAGTTTATGGCAGGGCCATCAGCCCCAGCATTTT
- | TRBJ2-5 | TRBV6-2/TRBV6-3 | TRBD2 | CASSYVSSGGQETQYF | TGTGCCAGCAGTTACGTCTCTAGCGGGGGGCAAGAGACCCAGTACTTC
- | TRBJ2-7 | TRBV7-8 | - | CASSLFPPRGTVYEQYF | TGTGCCAGCAGCTTATTCCCCCCCAGGGGAACCGTCTACGAGCAGTACTTC
- | TRBJ2-4 | TRBV19 | TRBD1 | CASSETGQGRENIQYF | TGTGCCAGTAGCGAAACTGGACAGGGACGTGAAAACATTCAGTACTTC